The entry that follows covers one T cell receptor beta chain sequence. Its antigen is not yet known. No base quality information exists; no much larger clone differs at one position. The same CDR3 can be traced to other DNA sequences in this sample. Using the deep immunoSEQ assay, multiplex PCR amplified TCR CDR3 regions from genomic DNA. Extracted genomic DNA from each cell subset was distributed evenly across all wells of several immunoSEQ 96-well plates, and each plate was treated as a replicate. For sorted subsets, approximately 200 ng of genomic DNA, equivalent to some 30,000 T cell genomes, went into each replicate PCR. Purified libraries were measured with a Qubit 3.0 fluorometer, size-checked on a Bioanalyzer 2100, and measured again with the KAPA Library Quantification kit. Each immunoSEQ 96-well plate was sequenced on its own single-read 150-cycle Illumina NextSeq 550 flow cell. For the original study's pipeline: Because the immunoSEQ output held only junctional sequences and lacked quality scores, the filtering could not match the filtering applied to full-length reads. Sequences were annotated with PyIR, a Python wrapper for IgBLAST v1.9, and V/J genes and CDR3 were assigned using IMGT germline references. Any read was removed if the V/J assignment was weak (E-value above 1e-6), the CDR3 was missing, or the read contained stop codons, out-of-frame junctions, or ambiguous translated residues. V3J clonotypes were defined by identical inferred V gene, J gene, and CDR3 amino acid sequence. The percentage overlap between two repertoires was calculated by dividing the number of shared unique clonotypes by the size of the smaller repertoire. Repertoire richness was assessed with RTK rarefaction, the Chao1 estimator, and Recon v2.1 estimates of unobserved clonotypes. Generation probabilities were computed with OLGA for all TCRbeta clonotypes obtained by the gDNA method from a few donors. The table was pulled from immuneACCESS by TCRdb, which kept in-frame rearrangements only. Such tables lose some clones; where checked, under half of the loss comes from unresolved V genes, and the rest has no known cause. V, J and clone size are those of that table, while D and trimming were read from the DNA. Across this sample there are around 2.5 million clones, with roughly 93% seen only once. Of the sample, approximately 0.35% is held by the ten largest clones.

Donors were healthy HIV-negative adults with no recently reported acute infections or vaccinations. Every donor was a Caucasian adult residing in Nashville, Tennessee, USA. Magnetic negative selection was used to enrich CD4+ T cells, after which naive cells were positively selected on CD45RA and the negative fraction became the memory subset. Blood was collected by leukapheresis, and PBMCs were isolated by Ficoll-Histopaque density gradient centrifugation and then cryopreserved in liquid nitrogen vapor phase. Analytical flow cytometry was used to check the purity and quantity of each magnetically sorted T cell population. From each sorted fraction, genomic DNA was isolated and quantified by UV absorbance on a Nanodrop 2000c. The data belong to a study of shared clonotypes between healthy human individuals (dated by TCRdb to about 2020). Background for the entire study: The cohort included three men and a couple of women between 18 and 49 years of age. To estimate repertoire size and how much clonotype sharing occurs between individuals, the study deeply sequenced the blood TCR repertoires of 5 or 6 healthy adults. For each donor, CD4 naive and CD4 memory were each given three plates, CD8 naive was given two plates, and CD8 memory was given one plate. Different laboratories and diverse techniques were used to prepare libraries and sequence TCR repertoires, to increase sequencing depth and limit assay-specific biases. Between about 0.94 and 8.9 billion PBMCs per donor were obtained by leukapheresis. What the study reported, not specific to this receptor: Because the study included only a small number of donors, the genetic and exposure-history diversity represented was limited. Pairwise subsampling led to the expectation that sequencing depth would affect the degree of clonotype sharing among donors. Compared with non-shared clonotypes, the clonotypes found in all four sorted-subset donors had higher generation probabilities. Across four donors, roughly 5.4% of naive CD4, approximately 3.6% of naive CD8, about 2.3% of memory CD4, and about 0.4% of memory CD8 clonotypes were shared. Rarefaction of sorted-subset datasets indicated incomplete sequencing despite the large sequencing depth. Sampling was restricted to blood, and TCR repertoires in tissue are likely to differ from TCR repertoires in blood. Naive subsets generally had larger estimated clonotype richness than memory subsets did.

Sequencing input: naive CD4+ T cells from PBMCs. The cell subset or site label, as the study defines it: CD45RA+ positively selected. The receptor comes from a man between 18 and 29 years old in good health. Some clones in this sample may be carry-over from other donors' samples.

The nucleotide sequence reads as follows: TGTGCCAGCAGTTTCGGTGACACCGGGGAGCTGTTTTTT. The encoded protein is CASSFGDTGELFF. This sequence uses TRBV27 and TRBJ2-2; the D gene is not confidently resolved. From cysteine to phenylalanine, the CDR3 is 13 amino acids long. CDR3 DNA only is kept here, 39 bases in frame from base 1. V gives up 3 bases and J gives up 3 bases, and the segment between their germline ends measures 5 bases. CDR1 and CDR2, per the germline V gene (reference sequence), are MNHEY and SMNVEV.